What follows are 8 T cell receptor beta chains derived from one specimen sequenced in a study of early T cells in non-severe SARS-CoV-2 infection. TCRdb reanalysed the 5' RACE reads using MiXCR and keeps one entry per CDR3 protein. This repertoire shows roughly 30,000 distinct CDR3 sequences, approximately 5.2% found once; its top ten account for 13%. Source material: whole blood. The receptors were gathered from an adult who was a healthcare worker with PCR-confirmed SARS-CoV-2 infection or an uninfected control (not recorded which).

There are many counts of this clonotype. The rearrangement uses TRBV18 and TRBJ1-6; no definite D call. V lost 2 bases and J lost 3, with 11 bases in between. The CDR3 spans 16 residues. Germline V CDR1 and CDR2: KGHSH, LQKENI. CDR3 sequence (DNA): TGTGCCAGCTCACCATTAGGGCAGAACTATAATTCACCCCTCCACTTT. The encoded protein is CASSPLGQNYNSPLHF. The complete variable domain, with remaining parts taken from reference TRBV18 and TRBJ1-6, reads NAGVMQNPRHLVRRRGQEARLRCSPMKGHSHVYWYRQLPEEGLKFMVYLQKENIIDESGMPKERFSAEFPKEGPSILRIQQVVRGDSAAYFCASSPLGQNYNSPLHFGNGTRLTVT.

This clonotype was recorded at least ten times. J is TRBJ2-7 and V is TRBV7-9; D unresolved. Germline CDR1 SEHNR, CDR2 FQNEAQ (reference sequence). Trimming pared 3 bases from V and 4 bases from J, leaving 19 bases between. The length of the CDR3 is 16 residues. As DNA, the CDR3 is TGTGCCAGCAGCTTTACCCCGTCAGGAGTACTTTACGAGCAGTACTTC. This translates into CASSFTPSGVLYEQYF.

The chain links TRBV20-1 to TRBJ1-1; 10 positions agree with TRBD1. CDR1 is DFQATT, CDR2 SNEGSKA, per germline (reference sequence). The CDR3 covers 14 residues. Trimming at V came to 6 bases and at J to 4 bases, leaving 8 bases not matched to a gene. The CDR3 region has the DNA TGCAGTGCCCGGAGACAGGGGGCGGTCACTGAAGCTTTCTTT. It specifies CSARRQGAVTEAFF.

The CDR3 region is CASSFDRASTDTQYF. Here the CDR3 DNA reads TGTGCCAGCAGCTTCGACAGGGCAAGCACAGATACGCAGTATTTT. This chain joins TRBV7-9 and TRBJ2-3; TRBD1 agrees at 7 bases. J lost 0 bases, V lost 3 bases, and 3 bases had no gene match. The CDR3 contains 15 residues. Germline CDR1 and CDR2: SEHNR and FQNEAQ (reference sequence). Drawing the rest from reference TRBV7-9 and TRBJ2-3, the complete variable domain is DTGVSQNPRHKITKRGQNVTFRCDPISEHNRLYWYRQTLGQGPEFLTYFQNEAQLEKSRLLSDRFSAERPKGSFSTLEIQRTEQGDSAMYLCASSFDRASTDTQYFGPGTRLTVL.

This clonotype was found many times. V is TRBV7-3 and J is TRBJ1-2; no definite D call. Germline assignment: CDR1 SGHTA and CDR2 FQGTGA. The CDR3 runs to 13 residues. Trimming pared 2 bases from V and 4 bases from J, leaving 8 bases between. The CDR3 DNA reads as TGTGCCAGCAGCTTAGAAGAAGGCTATGGCTACACCTTC. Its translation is CASSLEEGYGYTF.

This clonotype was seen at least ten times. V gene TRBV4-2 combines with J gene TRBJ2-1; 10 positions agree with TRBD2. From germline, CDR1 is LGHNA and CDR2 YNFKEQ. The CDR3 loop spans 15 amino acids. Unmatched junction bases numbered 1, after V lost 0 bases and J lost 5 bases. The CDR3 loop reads CASSQEAGGHNEQFF. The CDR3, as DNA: TGTGCCAGCAGCCAAGAAGCGGGGGGGCACAATGAGCAGTTCTTC.

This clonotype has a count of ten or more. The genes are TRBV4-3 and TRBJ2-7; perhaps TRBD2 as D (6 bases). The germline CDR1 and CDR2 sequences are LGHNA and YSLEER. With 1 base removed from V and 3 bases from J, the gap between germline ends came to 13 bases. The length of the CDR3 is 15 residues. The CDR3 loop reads CASSQGRGAYYEQYF. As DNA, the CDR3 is TGCGCCAGCAGCCAAGGGAGGGGAGCTTACTACGAGCAGTACTTC.

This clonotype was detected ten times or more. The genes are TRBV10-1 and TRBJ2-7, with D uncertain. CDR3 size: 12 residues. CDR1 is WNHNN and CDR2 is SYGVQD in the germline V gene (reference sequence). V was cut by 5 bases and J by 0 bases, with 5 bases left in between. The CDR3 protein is CASSSSSYEQYF. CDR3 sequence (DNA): TGCGCCAGCAGTAGCAGCTCCTACGAGCAGTACTTC.